This T cell receptor (beta chain) was sequenced during a study of OX40 agonist ivuxolimab in advanced cancers. Repertoires were generated with immunoSEQ multiplex PCR, while TCRdb's copy carries only in-frame clones and drops some. The sample includes 29,000 or so clones, 90% to 95% seen only once; the top ten take about 9.4%. The germline gives CDR1 SGHNT, CDR2 YYREEE (reference sequence). The CDR3 runs 14 residues. The ends were cut back, 3 bases at V and 4 bases at J, with 13 bases in the middle. The sequences come from CD4+ or CD8+ T cells sorted from blood, collected in a trial of the OX40 agonist ivuxolimab. The TCR was taken from an adult with an advanced solid tumor such as melanoma, head and neck, liver or kidney cancer. The V gene is TRBV5-4, the J gene TRBJ1-1; D might be TRBD1 (5 bases). The CDR3 loop is CASSSGGGATEAFF. Written as DNA, the CDR3 is TGTGCCAGCAGCTCCGGAGGAGGGGCCACTGAAGCTTTCTTT.